This TCR beta chain was obtained from a study of shared clonotypes between healthy human individuals (dated by TCRdb to about 2020). Study-wide context: A few men and a couple of women, aged 18 to 49 years, made up the cohort. To increase sequencing depth and limit assay-specific biases, TCR repertoire library preparation and sequencing were carried out by different laboratories using diverse techniques. For each donor, CD4 naive and CD4 memory were each run on three plates, CD8 naive on two plates, and CD8 memory on one plate. To estimate repertoire size and how much clonotype sharing occurs between individuals, the study deeply sequenced the blood TCR repertoires of five or six healthy adults. Between about 0.8 and 9 billion PBMCs per donor were obtained by leukapheresis. What the authors observed across the whole study: Pairwise subsampling indicated that sequencing depth was expected to affect the degree of clonotype sharing among donors. Because the study included a small number of donors, the genetic and exposure-history diversity represented was limited. Sampling was restricted to blood, and TCR repertoires in tissues likely differ from the TCR repertoires found in blood. Incomplete sequencing was indicated by rarefaction of sorted-subset datasets, despite the large sequencing depth. Compared with non-shared clonotypes, the clonotypes found in all four sorted-subset donors had higher generation probabilities. Around 5% of naive CD4, 3.5% of naive CD8, roughly 2.4% of memory CD4, and around 0.4% of memory CD8 clonotypes were shared across a handful of donors. Naive subsets generally had larger estimated clonotype richness than memory subsets did.

TCR CDR3 regions were amplified from genomic DNA by multiplex PCR using the deep immunoSEQ assay. Extracted genomic DNA from each cell subset was spread evenly across all wells of several immunoSEQ 96-well plates, with each plate serving as a replicate. For sorted subsets, about 220 ng of genomic DNA, equivalent to around 31,000 T cell genomes, went into each replicate PCR. The purified libraries were quantified using a Qubit 3.0 fluorometer, sized with a Bioanalyzer 2100, and then quantified again using the KAPA Library Quantification kit. Every immunoSEQ 96-well plate was sequenced on a dedicated single-read 150-cycle Illumina NextSeq 550 flow cell. On the study's bioinformatics: Because the immunoSEQ output held only junctional sequences and lacked quality scores, the filtering could not match the filtering applied to full-length reads. To assign V/J genes and CDR3, sequences were annotated against IMGT germline references using PyIR, a Python wrapper for IgBLAST v1.9. Reads were removed for weak V/J assignments (E-value above 1e-6), missing CDR3, stop codons, out-of-frame junctions, or ambiguous translated residues. V3J clonotypes were defined as sequences sharing an identical inferred V gene, J gene, and CDR3 amino acid sequence. Percentage overlap between repertoires was calculated by dividing the number of shared unique clonotypes by the size of the smaller repertoire. Three approaches were used to assess repertoire richness: RTK rarefaction, the Chao1 estimator, and Recon v2.1 estimates of unobserved clonotypes. OLGA was used to compute generation probabilities for all TCRbeta clonotypes that the gDNA method yielded from a handful of donors. TCRdb retrieved this table from immuneACCESS and kept in-frame rearrangements only. Not all clones are present; in checked studies, unresolved V genes account for under half, and no reason is known for the remainder. The DNA gave D and trimming, while V, J and clone size come from that table. Here the sample has 640,000 or so clones; 60% to 80% occur a single time. 1.8% of the sample lies in the top ten.

The donors were healthy, HIV-negative adults who had no recently reported acute infections or vaccinations. Every donor was a Caucasian adult living in Nashville, Tennessee, USA. CD4+ T cells were enriched by magnetic negative selection, after which naive cells were positively selected on CD45RA and the negative fraction was taken as the memory subset. Blood was obtained by leukapheresis, after which PBMCs were separated by Ficoll-Histopaque density gradient centrifugation and cryopreserved in liquid nitrogen vapor phase. Analytical flow cytometry was used to check the purity and quantity of each magnetically sorted T cell population. Each sorted fraction had its genomic DNA isolated and then quantified by UV absorbance on a Nanodrop 2000c. The CDR3 sequence holds 16 residues, the cysteine and phenylalanine included. The only DNA kept is the CDR3, 48 bases in frame from the first base. The V end loses 4 bases and the J end loses 3 bases, and a stretch of 16 bases separates them. The germline V gene supplies CDR1 MGHRA and CDR2 YSYEKL.

Worth noting for this clone: What antigen it recognizes has not been identified. No base quality information exists; no much larger clone differs at one position.

Material: memory CD4+ T cells sorted from blood. The sample's cell subset or site label, decoded: CD45RA-negative fraction. The rearranged segments are TRBV4-1 and TRBJ2-4; no confident D gene assignment can be made. The receptor was derived from a woman aged 30 to 39 in good health. The DNA is as follows: TGCGCCAGCAGCCCCGCGACCGGCTCTGACAAAAACATTCAGTACTTC. Its translation reads: CASSPATGSDKNIQYF.